This T cell receptor beta chain was captured in a study of blood T cell repertoires in COVID-19. Study-wide context: From the United States, Italy and Spain came samples of acute and convalescent COVID-19.

As processed by the authors: Nucleated cell number was recorded as an estimate derived from reference gene primer amplification. The method was immunoSEQ multiplex PCR; TCRdb's version includes in-frame clones alone and lacks a portion of them. The DNA was the basis for D and trimming; V, J and clone size are from that table. The sample records about 140,000 clones, more than 65% being singletons. With V trimmed by 1 base and J by 5 bases, 4 bases remained unmatched. In germline, CDR1 is MGHRA, CDR2 YSYEKL. The CDR3 length is 14 residues. The chain joins TRBV4-1 to TRBJ2-5; 7 nucleotides agree with TRBD1. Sequencing was carried out using peripheral blood. The clonotype originates from a man at least 80 years old with acute or convalescent COVID-19. The chain's CDR3 is CASSQVQGVETQYF. CDR3 DNA sequence: TGCGCCAGCAGCCAAGTTCAGGGGGTGGAGACCCAGTACTTC.